This is a list of T cell receptor beta chains from one sample in a study of vaccination effects on CD4 cells after COVID-19. Their antigen targets remain unknown. Some clones are missing from TCRdb's copy, which holds only in-frame ones; the method was immunoSEQ multiplex PCR. The table records tens of thousands of clones, 70% to 85% of them present only once. Sequencing used CD4+ T cells from PBMCs cultured with a peptide pool, obtained before COVID-19 vaccination. The receptors shown here come from a human donor who had a prior SARS-CoV-2 infection. Both conserved end residues are part of each CDR3. The order of the fields is V gene, J gene, CDR3 protein.

TRBV28,TRBJ1-1,CASSLGTAAEAFF
TRBV15,TRBJ1-4,CATSWTATNEKLFF
TRBV11-3,TRBJ2-7,CASSLGYSTGGQGEQYF
TRBV28,TRBJ2-5,CASSLAGGQVRKTQYF
TRBV30,TRBJ2-3,CAWKGLAFANTQYF
TRBV4-2,TRBJ2-3,CASSHRPSGDYTDTQYF
TRBV19,TRBJ1-5,CASSRPYGPQHF
TRBV6-1,TRBJ2-5,CASSKDGQGWQETQYF
TRBV11-1,TRBJ1-1,CASSPDRGRAEAFF
TRBV28,TRBJ2-2,CASSLVRGGQTGELFF